This TCR beta chain was recovered during a study of blood T cells in healthy people across ages. General study points: Diversity of TCR beta per million T cells declined in a roughly linear way with age.

Primed by a sample-barcoded 5' primer and a J-beta primer mix, a second PCR proceeded for 7 to 11 cycles. One entry per CDR3 protein, called by TCRdb with MiXCR from the 5' RACE reads. The table lists over 600,000 distinct CDR3 sequences, around 20% of them singletons. The donors, healthy Caucasians from Russia, were aged about 6 to 95. The table lists this clonotype with a few counts. Its target is unknown. The CDR3 length is 16 residues. Sequencing was performed on blood. This sequence originates from a man between 70 and 80 years old in good health. The chain combines TRBV21-1 with TRBJ2-2; the table gives TRBD1 as D, unverified against the DNA. TRBV21-1 is shown as a pseudogene. The CDR3 loop reads CASSNWDSTKTGELFF. Written as DNA, the CDR3 is TGTGCCAGCAGCAACTGGGACAGCACAAAAACCGGGGAGCTGTTTTTT.